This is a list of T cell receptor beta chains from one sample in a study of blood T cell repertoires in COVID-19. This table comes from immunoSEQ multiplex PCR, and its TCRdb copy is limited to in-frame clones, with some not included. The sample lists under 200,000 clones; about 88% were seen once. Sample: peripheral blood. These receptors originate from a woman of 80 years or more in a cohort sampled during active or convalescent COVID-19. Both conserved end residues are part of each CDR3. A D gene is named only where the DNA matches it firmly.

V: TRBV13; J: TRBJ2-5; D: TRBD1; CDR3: CASSPRTGQETQYF; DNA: TGTGCCAGCAGCCCGAGGACAGGCCAAGAGACCCAGTACTTC
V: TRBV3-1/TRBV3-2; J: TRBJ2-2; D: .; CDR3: CASSQMRISGELFF; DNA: TGTGCCAGCAGCCAGATGAGGATTTCCGGGGAGCTGTTTTTT
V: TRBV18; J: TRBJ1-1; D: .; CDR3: CASSPDVRRVNPEAFF; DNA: TGTGCCAGCTCACCAGACGTTCGGAGGGTTAACCCTGAAGCTTTCTTT
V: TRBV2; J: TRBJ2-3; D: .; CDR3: CASIPQGFSADTQYF; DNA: TGTGCCAGCATACCACAGGGTTTTAGCGCAGATACGCAGTATTTT
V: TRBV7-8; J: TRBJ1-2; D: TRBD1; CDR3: CASSPRWTGGANYGYTF; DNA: TGTGCCAGCAGCCCGAGGTGGACAGGGGGCGCGAACTATGGCTACACCTTC
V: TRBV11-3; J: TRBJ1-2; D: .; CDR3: CASSSPRVYGYTF; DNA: TGTGCCAGCAGCTCCCCCAGGGTTTACGGCTACACCTTC
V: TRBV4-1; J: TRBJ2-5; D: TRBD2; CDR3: CASSQNHFSGQETQYF; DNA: TGCGCCAGCAGCCAGAATCACTTTAGCGGGCAAGAGACCCAGTACTTC
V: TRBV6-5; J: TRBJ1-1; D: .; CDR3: CASSSQVLNTEAFF; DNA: TGTGCCAGCAGTTCACAGGTCCTAAACACTGAAGCTTTCTTT
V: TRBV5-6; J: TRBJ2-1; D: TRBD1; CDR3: CASSWDRGLNEQFF; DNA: TGTGCCAGCAGCTGGGACAGGGGGTTAAATGAGCAGTTCTTC
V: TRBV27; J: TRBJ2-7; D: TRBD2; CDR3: CASSRLGEGTSYEQYF; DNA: TGTGCCAGCAGTCGACTCGGGGAGGGCACGTCCTACGAGCAGTACTTC
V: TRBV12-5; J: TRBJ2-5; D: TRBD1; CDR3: CASGWDRGPQETQYF; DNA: TGTGCTAGTGGATGGGACAGGGGGCCCCAAGAGACCCAGTACTTC
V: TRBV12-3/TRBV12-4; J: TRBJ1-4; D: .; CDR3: CASSRRGEKLFF; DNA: TGTGCCAGCAGCCGGCGAGGGGAAAAACTGTTTTTT